This passage covers 28 T cell receptor beta chains from one sample sequenced in a study of blood T cell repertoires in COVID-19. Sequenced by immunoSEQ multiplex PCR; TCRdb stores in-frame clones only, minus some. The data show approximately 63,000 clones, 90% to 95% seen once. The sample consisted of peripheral blood. Receptor source: a human donor in a cohort sampled during active COVID-19.

The genes are TRBV4-1 and TRBJ1-6, with 7 nucleotides matching TRBD1. The CDR3 length is 16 residues. In germline, CDR1 is MGHRA, CDR2 YSYEKL. The V gene end was trimmed by 1 base and the J gene end by 6 bases; junction bases not matched to a gene: 6. The CDR3 coding sequence is TGCGCCAGCAGCCAAGCGACAGGGTATGGTAATTCACCCCTCCACTTT. Translation: CASSQATGYGNSPLHF.

This chain joins TRBV19 and TRBJ1-1; 7 bases align to TRBD1. Per germline, CDR1 LNHDA and CDR2 SQIVND (reference sequence). The CDR3 runs to 16 residues. Trimming cost V 6 bases and J 3 bases; bases outside gene matches: 13. The CDR3 bases are TGTGCCAGTAGCTCCACCCACAGGGGAAGGTACACTGAAGCTTTCTTT. As protein: CASSSTHRGRYTEAFF.

This clone was found once. This sequence joins TRBV30 and TRBJ2-6, with a tentative D call TRBD1 (5 bases). The CDR3 length is 13 residues. Germline CDR1 is GTSNPN and CDR2 is SVGIG (reference sequence). V was trimmed by 8 bases and J by 0 bases, leaving 8 bases between them. CDR3 sequence: CAARVSGANVLTF. CDR3 bases: TGTGCCGCCAGGGTCTCTGGGGCCAACGTCCTGACTTTC.

The rearrangement links TRBV5-1 to TRBJ2-3, with 9 bases that match TRBD1. The CDR3 runs 15 residues. CDR1 and CDR2 (germline): SGHRS, YFSETQ. V gave up 9 bases and J gave up 2 bases; unmatched junction bases: 10. CDR3: CATSPWDRDTDTQYF. The CDR3 DNA reads TGCGCCACCTCCCCCTGGGACAGGGACACAGATACGCAGTATTTT.

The gene calls are TRBV19 and TRBJ1-6; 10 bases are a match to TRBD1. There are 15 residues in the CDR3. The junction had 5 bases not matched to a gene; V was cut back by 3 bases and J by 9 bases. CDR1 is LNHDA, CDR2 SQIVND, per germline (reference sequence). The CDR3 bases are TGTGCCAGTAGTATCGTGGGGACAGGGGCTTCACCCCTCCACTTT. Translation gives CASSIVGTGASPLHF.

The gene calls are TRBV11-3 and TRBJ2-1; TRBD1 matches at 9 bases. The CDR3 has 15 residues. V shed 2 bases, J shed 4 bases, and the junction held 3 bases outside the gene matches. Germline V CDR1 and CDR2: SGHNT, YENEEA. As DNA, the CDR3 is TGTGCCAGCAGCTTAACAGGGGGCGGGTACAATGAGCAGTTCTTC. It yields the protein CASSLTGGGYNEQFF.

V gene TRBV7-2 combines with J gene TRBJ2-3; 10 bases fit TRBD2. Looked up from germline, CDR1 is SGHTA and CDR2 is FQGNSA. V shed 6 bases, J shed 1 base, and the junction held 10 bases outside the gene matches. This CDR3 has 17 residues. CDR3 bases: TGTGCCAGCAGATTGCAGCTAACTAGCGGGGGCACAGATACGCAGTATTTT. This gives the protein CASRLQLTSGGTDTQYF. Full variable domain (rest looked up from reference TRBV7-2 and TRBJ2-3): GAGVSQSPSNKVTEKGKDVELRCDPISGHTALYWYRQSLGQGLEFLIYFQGNSAPDKSGLPSDRFSAERTGGSVSTLTIQRTQQEDSAVYLCASRLQLTSGGTDTQYFGPGTRLTVL.

This clone was recorded only once. The chain joins TRBV7-8 to TRBJ2-5; D gene uncertain. Trimming cost V 5 bases and J 5 bases, with 6 bases left between them. The CDR3 is 11 amino acids. The germline V gene encodes CDR1 SGHVS and CDR2 FQNEAQ. In DNA form, the CDR3 reads TGTGCCAGCAGCCCCTTGGAGACCCAGTACTTC. This codes for CASSPLETQYF.

The chain uses TRBV7-9 and TRBJ2-1, with D unclear. The CDR3 spans 11 residues. V shed 2 bases and J shed 10 bases, with 6 bases lying between them. CDR1 is SEHNR and CDR2 is FQNEAQ in the germline V gene (reference sequence). CDR3 sequence: CASSLNAEQFF. The CDR3 DNA reads as TGTGCCAGCAGCTTAAATGCGGAGCAGTTCTTC. The variable domain in full, with the rest retrieved from reference TRBV7-9 and TRBJ2-1, is DTGVSQNPRHKITKRGQNVTFRCDPISEHNRLYWYRQTLGQGPEFLTYFQNEAQLEKSRLLSDRFSAERPKGSFSTLEIQRTEQGDSAMYLCASSLNAEQFFGPGTRLTVL.

The chain is built from TRBV7-2 and TRBJ1-1, with 10 bases lining up with TRBD1. CDR3 length: 15 amino acids. Germline V gene data show CDR1 as SGHTA and CDR2 as FQGNSA. The ends lost 4 bases at V and 1 base at J; junction bases unmatched: 3. The CDR3 nucleotides read TGTGCCAGCAGCTCGACAGGGGGCCCGAACACTGAAGCTTTCTTT. The encoded protein is CASSSTGGPNTEAFF.

The rearrangement joins TRBV7-9 to TRBJ2-7; perhaps TRBD1 as D (6 bases). CDR1 and CDR2 from the germline V gene are SEHNR and FQNEAQ (reference sequence). The CDR3 contains 16 residues. The germline V and J ends were trimmed by 0 bases and 4 bases, with 16 bases remaining between them. As DNA, the CDR3 is TGTGCCAGCAGCTTAGCGAGAGGGCAGGGGAAGTACGAGCAGTACTTC. Protein product: CASSLARGQGKYEQYF.

In DNA, the CDR3 is TGCGCCAGCAGCTGGGGGACAGGAAGCACCTACGAGCAGTACTTC. It is translated as CASSWGTGSTYEQYF. The chain employs TRBV5-1 and TRBJ2-7; 8 bases line up with TRBD1. Germline loops: CDR1 SGHRS, CDR2 YFSETQ. V lost 3 bases to trimming and J lost 2 bases; unmatched junction nucleotides: 7. The CDR3 is made up of 15 amino acids.

This chain joins TRBV7-2 and TRBJ2-7, with 7 bases fitting TRBD2. Germline trimming cut 6 bases from V and 1 base from J; bases unmatched to any gene: 9. The CDR3 sequence is 15 residues long. CDR1 is SGHTA and CDR2 is FQGNSA in the germline V gene. The CDR3 loop is CASSSSGATSYEQYF. CDR3 nucleotides: TGTGCCAGCAGTTCAAGCGGGGCCACTTCCTACGAGCAGTACTTC.

This chain uses TRBV2 with TRBJ1-1, with 10 bases that match TRBD1. The CDR3 loop spans 14 amino acids. With 6 bases clipped from V and 5 bases from J, the junction kept 6 bases outside the gene matches. Germline lookup yields CDR1 SNHLY and CDR2 FYNNEI. For the CDR3, the DNA is TGTGCCAGCAGCACGGACAGGGGGGGAACTGAAGCTTTCTTT. Protein product: CASSTDRGGTEAFF.

This rearrangement joins TRBV12-3 or TRBV12-4 to TRBJ2-2, with 7 nucleotides matching TRBD1. V trimming: 6 bases; J trimming: 14 bases; junction bases outside the gene matches: 9. This CDR3 has 12 residues. For the CDR3, the DNA is TGTGCCAGCAGGCCGGACAGGCCGGAACTGTTTTTT. Encoded protein: CASRPDRPELFF.

Only one count was recorded for this clone. The rearrangement links TRBV6-7 to TRBJ2-2; maybe TRBD2 (6 bases). TRBV6-7 is an ORF, with its function uncertain. The CDR3 totals 17 residues. Deletions cut 0 bases from V and 1 base from J, with 12 bases between. The CDR3, as DNA: TGTGCCAGCAGTTACTCGAGTGGCGGGGAGAACACCGGGGAGCTGTTTTTT. Encoded protein: CASSYSSGGENTGELFF.

The chain uses TRBV2 and TRBJ2-1; TRBD2 matches 12 bases. The germline V gene encodes CDR1 SNHLY and CDR2 FYNNEI. The CDR3 runs to 13 residues. J was trimmed by 9 bases and V by 11 bases; bases with no gene match: 8. CDR3 bases: TGTGCCGGTCCTAGCGGGGGGGCGTCTGAGCAGTTCTTC. Translating it yields CAGPSGGASEQFF.

This clone has only one observation. The chain couples TRBV28 to TRBJ2-1; 10 bases line up with TRBD2. Germline V gives CDR1 MDHEN, CDR2 SYDVKM. With 6 bases clipped from V and 8 bases from J, the junction kept 7 bases outside the gene matches. This CDR3 has 14 residues. The chain's CDR3 is CASRLLAGRYEQFF. The CDR3 bases are TGTGCCAGCAGGTTACTAGCGGGAAGGTATGAGCAGTTCTTC. Drawing the rest from reference TRBV28 and TRBJ2-1, the complete variable domain is DVKVTQSSRYLVKRTGEKVFLECVQDMDHENMFWYRQDPGLGLRLIYFSYDVKMKEKGDIPEGYSVSREKKERFSLILESASTNQTSMYLCASRLLAGRYEQFFGPGTRLTVL.

The V call is TRBV6-6, the J call TRBJ2-3, with D possibly matching TRBD1 (6 bases). Germline-derived CDR1 and CDR2 are MNHNY and SVGAGI (reference sequence). Trimming took 7 bases from V and 4 from J, leaving 15 bases between them. CDR3 length: 14 residues. DNA for the CDR3: TGTGCCAGCATTAACCAGGGGCTGCCAGATACGCAGTATTTT. Translated, it gives CASINQGLPDTQYF.

This chain joins TRBV19 and TRBJ1-6; no clear D. Per the germline V gene, CDR1 is LNHDA and CDR2 is SQIVND (reference sequence). The CDR3 loop spans 13 amino acids. The ends were cut back, 7 bases at V and 8 bases at J, with 12 bases in the middle. The CDR3 reads CASNTGVYSPLHF. CDR3 coding DNA: TGTGCCAGTAATACCGGGGTTTATTCACCCCTCCACTTT.

V gene TRBV11-2 combines with J gene TRBJ2-3; D uncertain. Trimming cost V 5 bases and J 2 bases, with 14 bases left between them. CDR3 size: 15 residues. Germline CDR1 reads SGHAT; CDR2 reads FQNNGV. Written as DNA, the CDR3 is TGTGCCAGCAGCCCCCCGGGTCCGTACACAGATACGCAGTATTTT. Amino acid sequence: CASSPPGPYTDTQYF.

The rearrangement links TRBV5-4 to TRBJ2-1; the match to TRBD2 covers 8 bases. CDR1 is SGHNT and CDR2 is YYREEE in the germline V gene (reference sequence). This CDR3 region has 16 residues. V dropped 3 bases and J dropped 4; count of bases not matched to a gene: 9. The CDR3: CASSSQPGGSYNEQFF. The DNA of the CDR3 is TGTGCCAGCAGCTCCCAACCGGGGGGGAGTTACAATGAGCAGTTCTTC.

J is TRBJ2-3 and V is TRBV6-5, with 7 bases lining up with TRBD2. Germline trimming cut 6 bases from V and 4 bases from J; bases unmatched to any gene: 10. The V gene's germline CDR1 is MNHEY and CDR2 SVGAGI. This CDR3 is 15 amino acids long. CDR3 nucleotide sequence: TGTGCCAGCAGGCTAAGCGGGATGGGACCAGATACGCAGTATTTT. Translated: CASRLSGMGPDTQYF.

Notes on this clone: A read error is likely, as this CDR3 ends without the conserved phenylalanine or tryptophan. The limits of the CDR3 on the DNA are not certain, so only TCRdb's listed CDR3 is given. This sequence joins TRBV27 and TRBJ1-4; the table's D call, TRBD1, has no DNA check behind it. Germline V gives CDR1 MNHEY, CDR2 SMNVEV (reference sequence). Including both end residues, the CDR3 is 12 amino acids long. This CDR3 is CASSFASGTGVV.

The V call is TRBV2, the J call TRBJ1-1; no definite D call. CDR1 is SNHLY, CDR2 FYNNEI, per germline. This CDR3 has 13 amino acids. Trimming took off 5 bases at V and 3 bases at J, with 10 bases between the two ends. DNA for the CDR3: TGTGCCAGCAGTAGCCGAGTCGACACTGAAGCTTTCTTT. Residues: CASSSRVDTEAFF.

The chain is built from TRBV6-5 and TRBJ1-1; unclear D gene. Trimming removed 8 bases at V and 1 base at J, with 14 bases between. From germline, CDR1 is MNHEY and CDR2 SVGAGI. CDR3 length: 14 amino acids. The CDR3 nucleotides are TGTGCCAGCGTCCCGCGGGCAGGGAACACTGAAGCTTTCTTT. It yields the protein CASVPRAGNTEAFF.

The chain couples TRBV19 to TRBJ1-5; TRBD1 is a possible D gene (5 bases). The CDR3 covers 16 residues. Trimming shortened V by 3 bases and J by 2 bases, and 14 bases separated the two germline ends. CDR1 is LNHDA and CDR2 is SQIVND in the germline V gene (reference sequence). In DNA, the CDR3 is TGTGCCAGTAGTATGATTCATGGGGCAGGCAATCAGCCCCAGCATTTT. Protein: CASSMIHGAGNQPQHF.

This chain links TRBV18 with TRBJ1-2; TRBD1 might be the D (5 bases). CDR3 length: 13 amino acids. Trimming pared 0 bases from V and 8 bases from J, leaving 10 bases between. CDR1 is KGHSH, CDR2 LQKENI, per germline. This CDR3 reads CASSPPGGVGYTF. The CDR3 coding sequence is TGTGCCAGCTCACCACCGGGGGGGGTCGGCTACACCTTC.